The T cell receptor (beta chain) under discussion was sequenced for a study of naive and memory T cell subsets. Study-level results: Over 95% of naive TCR sequences appeared only once after error correction, unlike memory subsets.

As to this clonotype: Its specificity is unknown.

The beta constant-region primer was an equimolar mix of two oligonucleotides covering TRBC1 and TRBC2. Ligation attached a single-stranded oligonucleotide with a 12-nucleotide UMI and the SP2 primer to the cDNA 3' end. TCRdb independently ran MiXCR on the UMI-ligation and nested PCR reads; one entry per CDR3 protein. This sample has tens of thousands of distinct CDR3 sequences, with about 7% found just once. Separate alpha and beta amplification began at the second PCR step. Cells stained for CD3, CD4, CD8, CD45RA, CD27 and viability were sorted into four CD45RA/CD27 subsets. The sample was central memory CD4+ T cells from blood. The TCR was taken from a human donor in good health.

The CDR3 spells CASSGGLETQYF. The CDR3 region has the DNA TGTGCCAGCAGTGGGGGACTAGAGACCCAGTACTTC. V and J are TRBV28 and TRBJ2-5, with D possibly being TRBD2 (6 bases). V shed 5 bases and J shed 4 bases, with 8 bases lying between them. The CDR3 contains 12 residues. Per the germline V gene, CDR1 is MDHEN and CDR2 is SYDVKM. The entire variable domain, with the rest obtained from reference TRBV28 and TRBJ2-5, is as follows: DVKVTQSSRYLVKRTGEKVFLECVQDMDHENMFWYRQDPGLGLRLIYFSYDVKMKEKGDIPEGYSVSREKKERFSLILESASTNQTSMYLCASSGGLETQYFGPGTRLLVL.